These T cell receptor beta chains were read from a single sample in a study of shared T cell receptors in the human thymus. The table came from immunoSEQ multiplex PCR; TCRdb's copy has only in-frame clones and leaves some out. Of about 380,000 clones detected, roughly 94% appear once; the ten largest clones hold approximately 0.02%. The sample taken for sequencing was thymocytes. These receptors were collected from a human donor. CDR3s include the opening cysteine and the closing phenylalanine or tryptophan. Fields, in order: CDR3 DNA, CDR3 protein, V gene, J gene, D gene. A D gene is named only where the DNA matches it firmly.

TGTGCCAGCAGCCCAGACCCGTACAATGAGCAGTTCTTC	CASSPDPYNEQFF	TRBV5-4	TRBJ2-1	-
TGTGCCAGCAGCCAAGATCTGAGCGGGAGGGCGGAAGAGACCCAGTACTTC	CASSQDLSGRAEETQYF	TRBV4-2	TRBJ2-5	TRBD2
TGCGCCAGCAGCCATCGAAAGTTTGACAGGGACAGAAGAATTTACGAGCAGTACTTC	CASSHRKFDRDRRIYEQYF	TRBV5-1	TRBJ2-7	TRBD1
TGTGCCAGCCGGTGCGGGGAGACCGGGGAGCTGTTTTTT	CASRCGETGELFF	TRBV27	TRBJ2-2	-
TGTGCCAGCAGTTTACGGACTAGGATTTTTCTCGACTCCTACAATGAGCAGTTCTTC	CASSLRTRIFLDSYNEQFF	TRBV27	TRBJ2-1	TRBD2
TGCGCCAGCAGCCAAGCCTCCCTGACAGGTCCAACTAATGAAAAACTGTTTTTT	CASSQASLTGPTNEKLFF	TRBV4-1	TRBJ1-4	-
TGTGCCACCCTACGCCGGGAGGGCCCCTACGAGCAGTACTTC	CATLRREGPYEQYF	TRBV6-1	TRBJ2-7	TRBD2
TGTGCCAGCAGCTTAGTTGGAAGTCAGCCCCAGCATTTT	CASSLVGSQPQHF	TRBV11-2	TRBJ1-5	-
TGTGCCAGCAGTGAACCCGGGAGACCGGGGCCGCGGGAGCAGTACTTC	CASSEPGRPGPREQYF	TRBV25-1	TRBJ2-7	-
TGCAGCGTTGATTTTTTACACACTGAAGCTTTCTTT	CSVDFLHTEAFF	TRBV29-1	TRBJ1-1	-
TGTGCCGGCCGGGACAGGGGACCGGCCGGGGAGCTGTTTTTT	CAGRDRGPAGELFF	TRBV6-1	TRBJ2-2	TRBD1
TGTGCCAGCAGTTCGGGACAGGCGGGTATTAAGGGGGAGACCCAGTACTTC	CASSSGQAGIKGETQYF	TRBV28	TRBJ2-5	TRBD1
TGTGCCAGCAGCTTGGCCCTGGGACAGGATAACTATGGCTACACCTTC	CASSLALGQDNYGYTF	TRBV5-8	TRBJ1-2	TRBD1
TGTGCCAGCAGCGCCCTAGCGGAGACCTACAATGAGCAGTTCTTC	CASSALAETYNEQFF	TRBV9	TRBJ2-1	TRBD2
TGTGCCAGCAGCTTGCCCGAGCAAGAGACCCAGTACTTC	CASSLPEQETQYF	TRBV11-1	TRBJ2-5	-
TGTGCCAGCAGCAGGGCGCCTTACAGGAGGTGGGGGAACACCATATATTTT	CASSRAPYRRWGNTIYF	TRBV7-8	TRBJ1-3	-
TGTGCCAGCAGCTTAGGGGGAAACACCATATATTTT	CASSLGGNTIYF	TRBV11-2	TRBJ1-3	-
TGTGCCAGCAGCCATTGGGACGCCGGCTACGAGCAGTACTTC	CASSHWDAGYEQYF	TRBV14	TRBJ2-7	-
TGTGCCAGCAGTTCATCGGGAGCAACTAATGAAAAACTGTTTTTT	CASSSSGATNEKLFF	TRBV28	TRBJ1-4	-
TGTGCCAGCAGTTTAGGGTGCCCCTACAATGAGCAGTTCTTC	CASSLGCPYNEQFF	TRBV28	TRBJ2-1	-
TGTGCCAGCAGTTTTTACCGGGGTTCGTCTCGATACGAGCAGTACTTC	CASSFYRGSSRYEQYF	TRBV27	TRBJ2-7	-
TGTGCCAGCAGTGTAGATAGCGGGAGGGGGTACAATGAGCAGTTCTTC	CASSVDSGRGYNEQFF	TRBV6-1	TRBJ2-1	TRBD2
TGTGCCAGCAGAGTACTAGCGGGAGCCATATACGAGCAGTACTTC	CASRVLAGAIYEQYF	TRBV2	TRBJ2-7	TRBD2
TGCAGCGTTAATCGACTTCCGATGACAGAGGGGGCTACGCGTCGGGGGGAAGAGACCCAGTACTTC	CSVNRLPMTEGATRRGEETQYF	TRBV29-1	TRBJ2-5	-
TGTGCCAGCAGCGAGAAAGGATGGGACAGGGGCTATTGCGCGAACACTGAAGCTTTCTTT	CASSEKGWDRGYCANTEAFF	TRBV7-6	TRBJ1-1	TRBD1
TGTGCCAGCAGTCCTATAATGGAGGGCTACACCTTC	CASSPIMEGYTF	TRBV28	TRBJ1-2	-
TGTGCCAGCAGTAGACGGACAGGGAGCTCCTACAATGAGCAGTTCTTC	CASSRRTGSSYNEQFF	TRBV25-1	TRBJ2-1	TRBD1
TGTGCCAGCAGTGGACAAAGGGACTTTCTTGGGGAAAAACTGTTTTTT	CASSGQRDFLGEKLFF	TRBV28	TRBJ1-4	-
TGTGCCAGCTCACCACCGAGCCAGACAGATACGCAGTATTTT	CASSPPSQTDTQYF	TRBV18	TRBJ2-3	-